This T cell receptor (beta chain) was observed in a study of blood T cell repertoires in COVID-19 (dated by TCRdb to 2020 to 2022). With regard to the full study: Collaborator samples came from the United States, Italy and Spain and covered acute and convalescent phases of COVID-19. Samples were obtained from the ongoing ImmuneRACE study (first 160 participants) and from some 1,300 subjects provided by 6 global collaborators. A de-identified subject ID, COVID-19 status, age in years and sex were almost always included in the sample metadata. The material from the prospective study consisted of cDNA or gDNA derived from T cells, B-cell-depleted T cells, or PBMCs. A freely available public database, intended as a resource for researchers studying the immune response to SARS-CoV-2, is where the repertoires were released. Where HLA class I and class II types were available, the types were taken from metadata supplied by the sample provider, not from assay-based typing. Deeply sampled blood TCRbeta repertoires from subjects exposed to, actively infected with, or recovered from COVID-19 were included in the dataset.

With regard to this clone: No antigen is known for it. Nothing much larger sits one base from this clone, and base qualities are not available.

V ends up 5 bases short and J 8 bases short, with an unmatched junction base count of 7. The CDR3 goes from the cysteine to the phenylalanine over 13 residues. The kept DNA is CDR3 alone, 39 bases in frame from the first base. Reading the germline V gene gives CDR1 SNHLY and CDR2 FYNNEI. Results and caveats for the whole study, not just this receptor: The quantity of clinical and demographic metadata differed by source and by participant and was supplied without curation.

TCRbeta CDR3 regions were amplified from genomic DNA using the immunoSEQ Assay, a bias-controlled multiplex PCR. On the authors' methods: Within the assay, amplification of reference gene primers was used to estimate how many nucleated cells each sample contained. To quantify the absolute abundance of each unique TCRbeta CDR3 rearrangement, sequence reads were collapsed and filtered. For each sample, productive Simpson clonality was calculated as the square root of Simpson's diversity index across productive rearrangements. Sourced from immuneACCESS, this table was stored by TCRdb with only in-frame sequences that have V and J called. A share of the clones is absent; for the studies checked, an unresolved V gene accounts for under half, and the remainder has no known explanation. For V, J and clone size, that table is used; D and trimming come from the DNA. The sample data list under 300,000 clones, and around 90% of these were observed just once. Approximately 2.2% of the sample lies in the top ten.

Collaborating institutions collected whole blood in K2EDTA tubes following their own protocols. For TCRbeta analysis, collaborators shipped samples as frozen whole blood, isolated PBMCs, or DNA extracted from either of those sample types. The sequence derives from a man in his fifties with acute or convalescent COVID-19. Specimen: peripheral blood. The V gene is TRBV2 and the J gene is TRBJ1-2; TRBD1 matches 8 bases in the middle. Read as DNA, the sequence is TGTGCCAGCAGTAAGACAGGGGCGGGAGGCTACACCTTC. This translates into CASSKTGAGGYTF. The reference TRBV2 and TRBJ1-2 proteins fill in what lies around the CDR3, so the full variable domain reads EPEVTQTPSHQVTQMGQEVILRCVPISNHLYFYWYRQILGQKVEFLVSFYNNEISEKSEIFDDQFSVERPDGSNFTLKIRSTKLEDSAMYFCASSKTGAGGYTFGSGTRLTVV.